This TCR beta chain was captured in a study of cytomegalovirus exposure and HLA in healthy donors. Study-level findings and limits: Reported performance of the classifier showed diagnosis of cytomegalovirus status with high specificity and sensitivity.

Trimming removed 0 bases from V and 3 bases from J, with 11 bases in between. CDR1 is SGHAT, CDR2 FQNNGV, per germline. The CDR3 spans 15 residues. The PCR made use of 60 Vbeta and 13 Jbeta primers. Method: immunoSEQ multiplex PCR; TCRdb's copy keeps in-frame clones and lacks some. Of 150,000 to 180,000 clones listed, more than 75% are singletons. This clone was counted between two and nine times. Its matching antigen is unknown. This TCR came from a woman aged 40 to 50 in good health and CMV-seropositive. The sample was PBMCs. The rearrangement links TRBV11-2 to TRBJ1-2; D perhaps matches TRBD1 (5 bases). The CDR3 nucleotides read TGTGCCAGCAGCTTAGAGGACAAGCCCTACTATGGCTACACCTTC. Translation gives CASSLEDKPYYGYTF.